The present T cell receptor beta chain was sequenced within a study of T-cell reconstitution after alpha-beta-depleted transplantation in children. Germline CDR1 reads LGHNA; CDR2 reads YSLEER. Trimming removed 0 bases from V and 3 bases from J, with 16 bases in between. This CDR3 spans 17 amino acids. This clonotype has at least ten counts. A TCRbeta library incorporating unique molecular identifiers was prepared. Via MiXCR, TCRdb re-called the PCR reads, giving one row per CDR3 protein. The table includes about 300,000 distinct CDR3 sequences, 10% detected once. The receptor's source is a boy in the first two years of life with acute myeloid leukemia, due to receive a stem cell transplant. The sequences come from PBMCs, collected before TCRalphabeta/CD19-depleted stem cell transplant. J is TRBJ2-3 and V is TRBV4-3, with no clear D. This CDR3 is CASSQDESAPGTDTQYF. The CDR3 DNA follows: TGCGCCAGCAGCCAAGATGAGAGCGCCCCTGGGACAGATACGCAGTATTTT.